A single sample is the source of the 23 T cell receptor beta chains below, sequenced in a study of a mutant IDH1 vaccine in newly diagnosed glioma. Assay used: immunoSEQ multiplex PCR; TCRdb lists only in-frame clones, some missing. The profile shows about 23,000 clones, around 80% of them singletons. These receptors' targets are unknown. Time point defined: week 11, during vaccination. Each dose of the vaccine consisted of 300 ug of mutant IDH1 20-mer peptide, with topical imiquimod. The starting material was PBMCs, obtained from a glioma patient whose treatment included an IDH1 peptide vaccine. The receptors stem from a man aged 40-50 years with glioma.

CDR3 amino acids: CASRDRQHTDTQYF. CDR3 in DNA: TGTGCCAGCAGGGACAGGCAACACACAGATACGCAGTATTTT. The gene calls are TRBV6-5 and TRBJ2-3; 7 bases fit TRBD1. CDR3 length: 14 residues. The V and J ends lost 6 bases and 2 bases, in that order; junction bases with no gene match: 5. The V gene's germline CDR1 is MNHEY and CDR2 SVGAGI.

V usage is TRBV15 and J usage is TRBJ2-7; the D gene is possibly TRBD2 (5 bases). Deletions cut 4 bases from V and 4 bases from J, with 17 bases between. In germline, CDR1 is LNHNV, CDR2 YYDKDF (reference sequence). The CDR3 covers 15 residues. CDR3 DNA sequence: TGTGCCACCAGCATCGGAGGCACAGCGCTGTACGAGCAGTACTTC. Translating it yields CATSIGGTALYEQYF.

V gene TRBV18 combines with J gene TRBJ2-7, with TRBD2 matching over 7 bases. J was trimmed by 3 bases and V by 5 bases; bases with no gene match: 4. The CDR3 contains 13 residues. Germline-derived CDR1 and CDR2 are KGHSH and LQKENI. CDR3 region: CASSGASGYEQYV. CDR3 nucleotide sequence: TGTGCCAGCTCAGGGGCTAGCGGCTACGAGCAGTACGTC.

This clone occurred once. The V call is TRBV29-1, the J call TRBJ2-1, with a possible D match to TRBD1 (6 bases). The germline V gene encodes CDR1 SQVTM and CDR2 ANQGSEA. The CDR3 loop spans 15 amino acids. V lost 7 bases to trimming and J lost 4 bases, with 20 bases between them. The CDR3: CSGMGAGRSYNEQFF. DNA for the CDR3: TGCAGCGGGATGGGGGCTGGTCGATCTTACAATGAGCAGTTCTTC.

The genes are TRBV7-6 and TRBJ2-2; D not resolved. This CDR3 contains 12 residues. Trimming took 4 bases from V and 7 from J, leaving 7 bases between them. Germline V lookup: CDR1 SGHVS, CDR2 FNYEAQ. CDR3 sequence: CASSSVIGELFF. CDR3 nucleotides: TGTGCCAGCAGCTCCGTCATCGGGGAGCTGTTTTTT.

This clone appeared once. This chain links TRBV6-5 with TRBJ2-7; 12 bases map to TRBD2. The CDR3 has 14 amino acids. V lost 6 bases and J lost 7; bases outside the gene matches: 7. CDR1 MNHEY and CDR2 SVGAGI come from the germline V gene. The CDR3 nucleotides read TGTGCCAGCAGCCGACTAGCGGGAGTGGGGGAGCAGTACTTC. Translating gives CASSRLAGVGEQYF.

CDR3 sequence: CASSAPQESTGELFF. The CDR3 coding sequence is TGTGCCAGCAGCGCACCTCAGGAATCCACCGGGGAGCTGTTTTTT. V gene TRBV7-9 combines with J gene TRBJ2-2; D unclear. The CDR3 is 15 residues long. V was clipped by 5 bases and J by 4 bases, with 14 bases between them. From germline, CDR1 is SEHNR and CDR2 FQNEAQ (reference sequence).

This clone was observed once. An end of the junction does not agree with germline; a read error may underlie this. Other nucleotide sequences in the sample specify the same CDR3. The CDR3: CASSYSKNTEAFF. CDR3 bases: TGTGCCAGCAGTTACTCTAAGAACACTGAGGCTTTCTTT. This sequence joins TRBV6-5 and TRBJ1-1; D uncertain. CDR1 is MNHEY, CDR2 SVGAGI, per germline. The CDR3 contains 13 residues.

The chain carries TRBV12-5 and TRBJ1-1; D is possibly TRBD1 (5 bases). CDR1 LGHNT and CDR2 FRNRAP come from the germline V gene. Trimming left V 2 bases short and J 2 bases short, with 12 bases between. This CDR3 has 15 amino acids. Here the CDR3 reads CASGLIEGKNTEAFF. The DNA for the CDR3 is TGTGCTAGTGGTTTGATAGAGGGGAAAAACACTGAAGCTTTCTTT.

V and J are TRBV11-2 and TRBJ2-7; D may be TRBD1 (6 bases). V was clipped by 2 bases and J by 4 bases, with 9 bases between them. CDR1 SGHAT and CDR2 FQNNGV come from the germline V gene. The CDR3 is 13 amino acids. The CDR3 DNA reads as TGTGCCAGCAGCTTAAACAGGGAATACGAGCAGTACGTC. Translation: CASSLNREYEQYV.

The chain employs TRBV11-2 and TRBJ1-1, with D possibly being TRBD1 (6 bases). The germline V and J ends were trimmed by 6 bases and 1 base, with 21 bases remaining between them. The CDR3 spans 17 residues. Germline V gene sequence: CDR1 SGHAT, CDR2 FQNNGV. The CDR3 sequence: CASSSRGWGASNTEAFF. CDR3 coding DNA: TGTGCCAGCAGTTCCCGTGGGTGGGGGGCGTCGAACACTGAAGCTTTCTTT.

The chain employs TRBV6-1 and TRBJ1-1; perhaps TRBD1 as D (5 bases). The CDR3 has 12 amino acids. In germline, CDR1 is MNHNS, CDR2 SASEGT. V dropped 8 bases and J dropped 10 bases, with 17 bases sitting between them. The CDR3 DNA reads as TGTGCCAGCGTCGGGAGTAGGGGAAGAGCTTTCTTT. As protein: CASVGSRGRAFF.

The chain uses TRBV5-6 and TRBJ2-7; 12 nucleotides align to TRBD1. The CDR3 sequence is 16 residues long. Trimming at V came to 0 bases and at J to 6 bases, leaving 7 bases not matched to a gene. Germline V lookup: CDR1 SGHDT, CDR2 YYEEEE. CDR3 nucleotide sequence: TGTGCCAGCAGCTTGGAAGGGGGACAGGGGGCTGGCGAGCAGTACGTC. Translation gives CASSLEGGQGAGEQYV.

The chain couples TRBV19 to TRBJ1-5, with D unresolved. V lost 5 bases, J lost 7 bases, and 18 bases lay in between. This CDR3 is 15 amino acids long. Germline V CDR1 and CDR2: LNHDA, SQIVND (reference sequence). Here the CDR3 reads CASSLPVNRLQPQHF. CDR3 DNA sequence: TGTGCCAGTAGTCTACCTGTCAATAGACTCCAGCCCCAGCATTTT.

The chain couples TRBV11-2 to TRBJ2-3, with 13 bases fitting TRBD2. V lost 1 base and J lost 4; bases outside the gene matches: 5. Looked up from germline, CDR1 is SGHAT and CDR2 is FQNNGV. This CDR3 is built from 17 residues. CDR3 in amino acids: CASSLGLAGGMSDTQYF. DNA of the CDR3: TGTGCCAGCAGCTTAGGACTAGCGGGAGGAATGTCAGATACGCAGTATTTT.

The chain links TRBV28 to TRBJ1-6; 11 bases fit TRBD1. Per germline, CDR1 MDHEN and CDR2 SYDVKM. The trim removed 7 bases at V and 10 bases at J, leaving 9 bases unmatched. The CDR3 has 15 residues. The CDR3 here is CASILSGTGGSPLHF. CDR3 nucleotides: TGTGCCAGCATTCTTTCCGGGACAGGGGGATCACCCCTCCACTTT.

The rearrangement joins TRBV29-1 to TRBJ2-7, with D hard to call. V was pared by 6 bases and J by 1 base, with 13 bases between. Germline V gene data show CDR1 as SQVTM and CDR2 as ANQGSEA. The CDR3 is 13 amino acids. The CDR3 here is CSVKTGQSYEQYF. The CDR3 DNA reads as TGCAGCGTCAAGACCGGCCAGTCCTACGAGCAGTACTTC.

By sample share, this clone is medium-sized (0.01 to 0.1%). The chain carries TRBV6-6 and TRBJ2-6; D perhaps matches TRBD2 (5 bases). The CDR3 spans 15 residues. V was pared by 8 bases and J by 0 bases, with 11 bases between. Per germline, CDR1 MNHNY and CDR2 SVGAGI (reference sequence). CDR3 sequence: CASGLTSSGANVLTF. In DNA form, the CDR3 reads TGTGCCAGCGGACTGACTTCCTCTGGGGCCAACGTCCTGACTTTC.

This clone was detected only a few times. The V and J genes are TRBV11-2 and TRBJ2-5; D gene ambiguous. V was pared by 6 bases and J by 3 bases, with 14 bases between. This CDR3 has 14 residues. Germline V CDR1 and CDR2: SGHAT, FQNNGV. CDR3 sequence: CASSPRPGEETQYF. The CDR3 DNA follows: TGTGCCAGCAGTCCGCGGCCCGGAGAAGAGACCCAGTACTTC.

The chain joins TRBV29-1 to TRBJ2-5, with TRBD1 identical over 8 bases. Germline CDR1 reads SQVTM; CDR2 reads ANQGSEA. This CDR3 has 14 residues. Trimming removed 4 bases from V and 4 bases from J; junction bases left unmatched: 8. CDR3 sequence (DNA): TGCAGCGTTGTGGGGGCAGGGGGCGGAGAGACCCAGTACTTC. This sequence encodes CSVVGAGGGETQYF.

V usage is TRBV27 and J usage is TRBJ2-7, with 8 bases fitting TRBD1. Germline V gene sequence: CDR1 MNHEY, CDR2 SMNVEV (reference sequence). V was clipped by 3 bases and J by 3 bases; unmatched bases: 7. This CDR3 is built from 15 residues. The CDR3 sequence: CASSFLGQGYYEQYF. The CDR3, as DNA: TGTGCCAGCAGTTTCCTCGGACAGGGATACTACGAGCAGTACTTC.

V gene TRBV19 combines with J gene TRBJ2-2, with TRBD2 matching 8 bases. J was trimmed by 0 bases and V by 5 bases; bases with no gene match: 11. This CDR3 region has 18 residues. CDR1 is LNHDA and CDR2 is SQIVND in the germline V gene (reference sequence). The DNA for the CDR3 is TGTGCCAGTAGTGCAAGTAATCTAGCGGGCGCGAACACCGGGGAGCTGTTTTTT. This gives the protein CASSASNLAGANTGELFF.

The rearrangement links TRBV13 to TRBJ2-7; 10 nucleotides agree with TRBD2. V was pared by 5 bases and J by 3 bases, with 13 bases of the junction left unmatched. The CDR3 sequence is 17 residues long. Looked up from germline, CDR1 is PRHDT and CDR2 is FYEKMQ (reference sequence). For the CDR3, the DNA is TGTGCCAGCAGCCGTCCGGTGGGACTAGCGCTGGGCTACGAGCAGTACTTC. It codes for CASSRPVGLALGYEQYF.